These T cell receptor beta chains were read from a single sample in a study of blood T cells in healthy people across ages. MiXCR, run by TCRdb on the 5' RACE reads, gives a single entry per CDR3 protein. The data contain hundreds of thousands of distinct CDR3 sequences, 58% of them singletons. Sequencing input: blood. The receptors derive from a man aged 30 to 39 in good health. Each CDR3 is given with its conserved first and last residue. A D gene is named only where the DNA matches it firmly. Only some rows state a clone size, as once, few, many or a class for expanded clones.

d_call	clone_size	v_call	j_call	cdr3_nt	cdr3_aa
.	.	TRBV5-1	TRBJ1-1	TGCGCCAGCAGCTTGAGTCCGGGCATGAACACTGAAGCTTTCTTT	CASSLSPGMNTEAFF
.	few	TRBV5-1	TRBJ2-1	TGTGCCAGCAGCTTGGGAGCAGTTGAGCAGTTCTTC	CASSLGAVEQFF
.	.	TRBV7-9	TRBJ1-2	TGTGCCAGCAGCTCGACACAGGGCGGCTACACCTTC	CASSSTQGGYTF
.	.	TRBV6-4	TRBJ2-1	TGTGCCAGCAGTGACACCAGGGGAATAGAGCAGTTCTTC	CASSDTRGIEQFF
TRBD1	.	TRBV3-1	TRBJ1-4	TGTGCCAGCAGCCAAGGTCTGAGGACAGGGAAGGAAAAACTGTTTTTT	CASSQGLRTGKEKLFF
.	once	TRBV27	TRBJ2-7	TGTGCCAGCAGTTTATATGGCGGGGCCCTCCAAGGCGAGCAGTACTTC	CASSLYGGALQGEQYF
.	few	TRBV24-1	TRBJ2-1	TGTGCCACCAGTGATACTATAGCGGAACAAGTTCAGTTCTTC	CATSDTIAEQVQFF
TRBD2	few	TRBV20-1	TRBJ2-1	TGCAGTGACTCAAGACTAGCGGGCAATGAGCAGTTCTTC	CSDSRLAGNEQFF
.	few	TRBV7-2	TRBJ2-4	TGTGCCAGCAGCTTAGCGTCCAGTTCGGGCAAAAACATTCAGTACTTC	CASSLASSSGKNIQYF
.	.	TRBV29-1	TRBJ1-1	TGCAGCGTTGGCCCAAGGGGGAGTGAAGCTTTCTTT	CSVGPRGSEAFF
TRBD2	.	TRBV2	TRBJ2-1	TGTGCCAGCAGCGCGACTAGCACCCCTTACAATGAGCAGTTCTTC	CASSATSTPYNEQFF
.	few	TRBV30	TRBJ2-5	TGTGCCTGGAGTGTACGTGGGGCCCCCGGGACCCAGTACTTC	CAWSVRGAPGTQYF
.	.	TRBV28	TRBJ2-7	TGTGCCAGCAGCCGAGTCAGGACGGGGTCCTACGAGCAGTACTTC	CASSRVRTGSYEQYF
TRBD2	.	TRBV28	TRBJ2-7	TGTGCCGGCTCCACGGGGGGTGGATCCTACGAGCAGTACTTC	CAGSTGGGSYEQYF
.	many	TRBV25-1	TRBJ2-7	TGTGCCAGCAGTAGAGACGGGGGAACCTACGAGCAGTACTTC	CASSRDGGTYEQYF
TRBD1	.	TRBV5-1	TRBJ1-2	TGCGCCAGCAGCGAGGGACAGACCTATGGCTACACCTTC	CASSEGQTYGYTF
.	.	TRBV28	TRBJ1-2	TGTGCCAGTGCCCGGGATCAAAACTATGGCTACACCTTC	CASARDQNYGYTF
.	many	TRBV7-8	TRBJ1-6	TGTGCCAGCACACCGGGGAGCTCCTATAATTCACCCCTCCACTTT	CASTPGSSYNSPLHF
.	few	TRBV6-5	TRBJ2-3	TGTGCCAGCCTAGCACCTGGTTCGGATACGCAGTATTTT	CASLAPGSDTQYF
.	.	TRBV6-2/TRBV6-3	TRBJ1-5	TGTGCCAGCAGTCATGGGGAGGGGAAGTCGGATCAGCCCCAGCATTTT	CASSHGEGKSDQPQHF
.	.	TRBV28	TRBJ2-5	TGTGCCTGCAGTCGGGCCACAGGGATAGAGACCCAGTACTTC	CACSRATGIETQYF
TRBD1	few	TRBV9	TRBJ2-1	TGTGCCAGCAGCGTAGTGGACAGGGCTTACAATGAGCAGTTCTTC	CASSVVDRAYNEQFF
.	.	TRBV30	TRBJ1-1	TGTGCCTGGAGTGTTAGTAACACTGAAGCTTTCTTT	CAWSVSNTEAFF
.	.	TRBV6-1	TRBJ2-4	TGTGCCAGCGGGAGTACGATGCAGTACTTC	CASGSTMQYF
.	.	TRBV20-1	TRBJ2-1	TGCAGTGCTAGAGATTGGACCGTCAACAATGAGCAGTTCTTC	CSARDWTVNNEQFF
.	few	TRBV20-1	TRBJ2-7	TGCAGTGCTAGAAAGGCTGCTTGGGAAGACGCCTCCTACGAGCAGTACTTC	CSARKAAWEDASYEQYF
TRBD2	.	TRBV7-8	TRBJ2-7	TGTGCCAGCAGCTTAGGTCTAGAGCGGGGGGCCAGATACGAGCAGTACTTC	CASSLGLERGARYEQYF
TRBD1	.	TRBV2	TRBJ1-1	TGTGCCAGCAGATACAGGGGCCAGAACACTGAAGCTTTCTTT	CASRYRGQNTEAFF
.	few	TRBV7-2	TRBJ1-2	TGTGCCAGCAGCTTAGGAGCATCGGGCTACACCTTC	CASSLGASGYTF
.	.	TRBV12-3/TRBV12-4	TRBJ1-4	TGTGCCAGCAGGAGGGACCCGGTTGAAAAACTGTTTTTT	CASRRDPVEKLFF
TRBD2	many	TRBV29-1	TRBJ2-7	TGCAGCGTCTTACTAGCGGGACCCTCCTACGAGCAGTACTTC	CSVLLAGPSYEQYF
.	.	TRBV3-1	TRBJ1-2	TGTGCCAGCAGCCAAGGGGGAGAAAGGGTTGGCTACACCTTC	CASSQGGERVGYTF
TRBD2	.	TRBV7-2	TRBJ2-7	TGTGCCAGCCGCCTCCTAGCGGGAGACTCCTACGAGCAGTACTTC	CASRLLAGDSYEQYF
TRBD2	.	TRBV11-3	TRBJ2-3	TGTGCCAGCAGCTCCACTAGCGGGACTAGCACAGATACGCAGTATTTT	CASSSTSGTSTDTQYF
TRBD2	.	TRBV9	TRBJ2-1	TGTGCCAGCAGCGCGCTAGCGGGAGCTGGCAATGAGCAGTTCTTC	CASSALAGAGNEQFF
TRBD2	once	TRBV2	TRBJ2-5	TGTGCCAGCAGTGAAGCGCTTGCGGGGGGGCCGGAATGGAAGACCCAGTACTTC	CASSEALAGGPEWKTQYF
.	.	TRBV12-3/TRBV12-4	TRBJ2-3	TGTGCCAGCAGTCCATACACGCAAGATACGCAGTATTTT	CASSPYTQDTQYF
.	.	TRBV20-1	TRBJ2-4	TGCAGTGCCAATGACGTAGCACTAGCCAAAAACATTCAGTACTTC	CSANDVALAKNIQYF
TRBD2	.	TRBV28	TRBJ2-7	TGTGCCAGCTGGAGTCTAGCGGGAGTTGCCGAGCAGTACTTC	CASWSLAGVAEQYF
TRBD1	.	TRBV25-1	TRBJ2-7	TGTGCCAGCAGTGGAGGCCGGGACAGGTTTCTCGAGCAGTACTTC	CASSGGRDRFLEQYF
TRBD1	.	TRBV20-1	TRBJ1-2	TGCAGTGCTAGGACCGGGACAGGAAACCTTCTTTATGGCTACACCTTC	CSARTGTGNLLYGYTF
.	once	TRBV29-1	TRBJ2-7	TGCAGCGTTGAAGGATATTGGAACAATGAGCAGTACTTC	CSVEGYWNNEQYF
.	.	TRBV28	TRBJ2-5	TGTGCCAGCAGTTTAATGCGCAGGGGTGGGAGAGAGACCCAGTACTTC	CASSLMRRGGRETQYF
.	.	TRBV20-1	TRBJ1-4	TGCAGTGCTAGACAGGGAAATGAAAAACTGTTTTTT	CSARQGNEKLFF
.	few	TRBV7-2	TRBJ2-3	TGTGCCAGCAGTTTAGCTAGATTGGATACGCAGTATTTT	CASSLARLDTQYF
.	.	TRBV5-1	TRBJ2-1	TGCGCCATCAGCTTACCTGTTTACAATGAGCAGTTCTTC	CAISLPVYNEQFF
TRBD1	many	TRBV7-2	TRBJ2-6	TGTGCCAGCAGCCTCACAGGGGGCACTGGGGCCAACGTCCTGACTTTC	CASSLTGGTGANVLTF
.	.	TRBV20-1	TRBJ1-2	TGCAGTGCTAGAGATAGACCGCCGGAACATGTAAATGGCTACACCTTC	CSARDRPPEHVNGYTF
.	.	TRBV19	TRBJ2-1	TGTGCCAGTAGTAGGGGTGGCGGGTCCTCCTACAATGAGCAGTTCTTC	CASSRGGGSSYNEQFF
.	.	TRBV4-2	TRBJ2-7	TGTGCCAGCAGCCAAGATACCTCTTTTGGGCGAAGCTCCTACGAGCAGTACTTC	CASSQDTSFGRSSYEQYF
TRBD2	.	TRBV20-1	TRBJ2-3	TGCAGTGCTAGAGGACGGGAGGTCGTAGATACGCAGTATTTT	CSARGREVVDTQYF
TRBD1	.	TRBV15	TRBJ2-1	TGTGCCACCAGCCGAGTAGGGGGCCAGAATGAGCAGTTCTTC	CATSRVGGQNEQFF
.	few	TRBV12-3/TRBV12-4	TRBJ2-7	TGTGCCAGCAGACAAACAGGGTCCCACGAGCAGTACTTC	CASRQTGSHEQYF
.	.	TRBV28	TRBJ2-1	TGTGCCAGCAGCACGCCCAAAGAGGGTTTCAATGAGCAGTTCTTC	CASSTPKEGFNEQFF
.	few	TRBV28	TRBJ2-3	TGTGCCAGCAGTTTAGGTATAGGACTCTTCGGGAGCACAGATACGCAGTATTTT	CASSLGIGLFGSTDTQYF
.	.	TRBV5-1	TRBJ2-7	TGCGCCAGCAGCTTGGAACGACGCTCCTACGAGCAGTACTTC	CASSLERRSYEQYF